This T cell receptor beta chain is drawn from a study of OX40 agonist ivuxolimab in advanced cancers. Study background: The eligibility criteria allowed prior anti-PD-1, anti-PD-L1 or anti-CTLA-4 therapy, and 30% to 45% had some.

This clone was seen a single time. The CDR3 sequence is 15 residues long. V gave up 5 bases and J gave up 4 bases, with 15 bases separating them. The germline CDR1 and CDR2 sequences are MDHEN and SYDVKM. Using immunoSEQ multiplex PCR, the repertoire was profiled, and TCRdb retains in-frame clones only, with some absent. The repertoire consists of tens of thousands of clones, with approximately 92% occurring once and the leading ten covering roughly 0.55%. V and J are TRBV28 and TRBJ1-3, with a weak D call TRBD1 (6 bases). The sequencing used CD4+ or CD8+ T cells sorted from blood, collected in a trial of the OX40 agonist ivuxolimab. This clonotype was sampled from an adult with an advanced solid tumor such as melanoma, head and neck, liver or kidney cancer. CDR3: CASSTQGGPGNTIYF. CDR3 in DNA: TGTGCCAGCAGTACCCAAGGGGGACCGGGAAACACCATATATTTT.